Sequencing of this T cell receptor beta chain was carried out in a study of regulatory T cells in long-lasting Graves disease. Regarding the study as a whole: Persistent Graves' patients showed less TCR diversity than newly diagnosed patients showed.

This clonotype was seen ten or more times. Its antigen is not known. With iRepertoire HTBI primers and Arm-PCR of CDR3 regions, TCR beta libraries were built. TCRdb reprocessed the multiplex PCR reads via MiXCR and lists one record per CDR3 protein. The sample contains 350,000 to 550,000 distinct CDR3 sequences, about 16% of which appear only once. As for time point: newly diagnosed GD, antithyroid drugs for less than 3 months. PBMC RNA was the source of the TCR library. This same sample was also part of a study on T cells in Graves' hyperthyroidism and ophthalmopathy. That paper states: A set of HTBI primers served as the primers for a first-round RT-PCR of the TCR CDR3.

The starting material was peripheral blood mononuclear cells (PBMCs), obtained at new diagnosis, from a patient treated with antithyroid drugs. The clonotype originates from a young woman with Graves disease.

CDR3 DNA: TGTGCCAGCAGCTTACGACAGGGCCCCACCAATTACGAGCAGTACTTC. This gives the protein CASSLRQGPTNYEQYF. The rearrangement joins TRBV7-2 to TRBJ2-7, with TRBD1 identical over 7 bases. The V and J ends lost 2 bases and 4 bases, in that order; junction bases with no gene match: 11. CDR3 length equals 16 residues. CDR1 SGHTA and CDR2 FQGNSA come from the germline V gene.